This entry features one T cell receptor beta chain sequence. Its antigen is unidentified. The data were obtained in a study of cytomegalovirus exposure and HLA in healthy donors. Study-wide results and caveats: CMV antigen specificity was confirmed in vitro for three CMV-associated chains. Reported results showed that the classifier diagnosed cytomegalovirus status with high specificity and sensitivity. Some TCR beta chains (roughly 160 of them) were listed as cytomegalovirus-associated.

From germline, CDR1 is MNHNS and CDR2 SASEGT. V shed 7 bases and J shed 8 bases, with 11 bases lying between them. The CDR3 totals 12 residues. Using immunoSEQ multiplex PCR, the repertoire was profiled, and TCRdb retains in-frame clones only, with some absent. Of about 98,000 clones listed, approximately 84% are singletons. Sequencing was done on a sample of PBMCs. The receptor was isolated from a man younger than 35 in good health and CMV-seropositive. The rearrangement joins TRBV6-1 to TRBJ1-4; D is perhaps TRBD1 (6 bases). DNA of the CDR3: TGTGCCAGCACCCAAGACAGGGAAAAACTGTTTTTT. This gives the protein CASTQDREKLFF.